This record concerns one T cell receptor (beta chain) sequence. Germline values: CDR1 LNHDA, CDR2 SQIVND (reference sequence). The CDR3 contains 11 residues. The V end lost 4 bases, the J end lost 11 bases, and 9 bases lay between the germline ends. The source of the sample is a study of blood T cell repertoires in COVID-19. On the study more broadly: There were acute and convalescent COVID-19 samples, and they came from the United States, Italy and Spain. The analysed material was cDNA or gDNA that came from T cells, B-cell-depleted T cells, or PBMCs.

As handled by the study authors: Reference gene primer amplification yielded estimated nucleated cell counts. Clones were read by immunoSEQ multiplex PCR, and TCRdb kept only the in-frame ones, dropping some. V and J calls and clone size follow that table, whereas D and trimming were derived from the DNA. The sample has roughly 130,000 clones; about 79% are singletons. The V gene is TRBV19, the J gene TRBJ2-1; D remains unclear. What was sequenced was peripheral blood. The sequence derives from a woman aged 45 to 65 with acute or convalescent COVID-19. CDR3 coding DNA: TGTGCCAGTAGTACCAACACAAAGCAGTTCTTC. It specifies CASSTNTKQFF. Full variable domain (rest looked up from reference TRBV19 and TRBJ2-1): DGGITQSPKYLFRKEGQNVTLSCEQNLNHDAMYWYRQDPGQGLRLIYYSQIVNDFQKGDIAEGYSVSREKKESFPLTVTSAQKNPTAFYLCASSTNTKQFFGPGTRLTVL.